The entry that follows covers one T cell receptor (beta chain) sequence. These data come from a study of brain metastases from non-small cell lung cancer. CDR1 and CDR2 (germline): SGHNT, YENEEA. The CDR3 totals 13 residues. Trimming left V 5 bases short and J 6 bases short, with 10 bases between. The data were produced by immunoSEQ multiplex PCR, yet TCRdb's version contains in-frame clones alone and is incomplete. The sample comprises about 3,900 clones, 85% to 90% of which are singletons, and 2.5% to 3.5% rests with the top ten. The chain couples TRBV11-3 to TRBJ2-2, with no clear D. Sequenced: primary lung tumor tissue. This clonotype was obtained from a donor aged 40 or over with non-small cell lung cancer. The DNA of the CDR3 is TGTGCCAGCAGCCCCGCATCCGCCGGGGAGCTGTTTTTT. It specifies CASSPASAGELFF.